This TCR beta chain was identified during a study of beta chain features in type 1 diabetes. General study results and limits: PCR might favor shorter templates, equally in patients and controls. There was a moderate but significant shortening of TCRB CDR3s in all four CD4+ subsets of Type 1 diabetes patients.

As for this clone: The antigen remains undetermined.

Germline V gene data show CDR1 as LGHNA and CDR2 as YNFKEQ. The V end was cut by 0 bases, the J end by 1 base, with 12 bases between. This CDR3 is built from 16 residues. Expressed TCRB transcripts were sequenced because the entire RNA isolate underwent reverse transcription. The repertoire was sequenced with immunoSEQ multiplex PCR; TCRdb's copy has only in-frame clones and lacks some. The data show more than 150,000 clones, roughly an eighth seen once. This clonotype originated in a woman aged 18-30 years in good health. This sequence joins TRBV4-2 and TRBJ1-1; tentatively, D is TRBD1 (6 bases). Sequencing was done on a sample of central memory CD4+ T cells from blood. CDR3 protein: CASSQDQVRGNTEAFF. CDR3 bases: TGTGCCAGCAGCCAAGACCAAGTCAGGGGGAACACTGAAGCTTTCTTT.